This TCR beta chain was sequenced during a study of blood T cell repertoires in COVID-19 (dated by TCRdb to 2018 to 2020). Study-wide context: Samples from collaborators originated in the United States, Italy and Spain and spanned both the acute and convalescent phases of COVID-19. The dataset comprised deeply sampled blood TCRbeta repertoires from subjects exposed to, actively infected with, or recovered from COVID-19. The samples were drawn from two sources: the first 160 participants of the ongoing ImmuneRACE study, and 1,254 subjects contributed by 6 global collaborators. The repertoires were released in a freely available public database intended as a resource for research on the immune response to SARS-CoV-2. The material from the prospective study consisted of cDNA or gDNA derived from T cells, B-cell-depleted T cells, or PBMCs. Where available, HLA class I and class II types were taken from metadata supplied by the sample provider and were not determined by assay-based typing. Nearly every sample came with metadata listing a de-identified subject ID, COVID-19 status, age in years and sex. Study-level results and caveats: How much clinical and demographic metadata was included differed by source and by participant, and the metadata was provided uncurated.

Whole blood was collected in K2EDTA tubes by collaborating institutions according to the institutions' own protocols. For TCRbeta analysis, collaborators shipped samples as frozen whole blood, isolated PBMCs, or DNA extracted from either of those sample types. On this clone: No cognate antigen has been identified for it. Per-nucleotide qualities are absent, and no much larger clonotype sits a single base away.

The immunoSEQ Assay, a bias-controlled multiplex PCR, was used to amplify TCRbeta CDR3 regions from genomic DNA. The authors processed their data as follows. The number of nucleated cells in each sample was estimated from the amplification of reference gene primers within the assay. To quantify the absolute abundance of each unique TCRbeta CDR3 rearrangement, sequence reads were collapsed and filtered. For each sample, productive Simpson clonality was calculated as the square root of Simpson's diversity index over productive rearrangements. TCRdb obtained this table from immuneACCESS and retained in-frame rearrangements with V and J assigned. These tables miss some clones; where compared with another copy, unresolved V genes account for less than half of the shortfall, and the remainder is unexplained. V and J calls and clone size are given by that table; D and trimming were obtained from the DNA. This sample gives about 68,000 clones in total; 65% to 90% of them show up just once. The ten largest clones represent roughly 25% of the sample.

The sequencing input was peripheral blood. This TCR came from a man aged 50 to 60 with acute or convalescent COVID-19.

In nucleotide form, the sequence is TGCGCCAGCAGTCAATGTCATCCAGGGCAAGCCACCGGGGAGCTGTTTTTT. It encodes CASSQCHPGQATGELFF. The chain was built from TRBV23-1 and TRBJ2-2, with TRBD1 perhaps the D gene, on 5 matching bases. TRBV23-1 is assigned to the ORF class and has an uncertain function. V gives up 1 base and J gives up 4 bases, and the segment between their germline ends measures 16 bases. The CDR3 has 17 amino acids, counting the end cysteine and phenylalanine. Only the CDR3 region is kept as DNA, spanning 51 bases read in frame from base 1.